This entry lists 12 T cell receptor beta chains sequenced from one sample in a study of metastatic and nonmetastatic thyroid tumors. Patients underwent thyroid surgery, and none had received any treatment before it. TCRdb recomputed clones from the PCR reads via MiXCR. Of about 64,000 clones in the sample, about 4% were seen once. Material: blood. The origin of the receptors is a female donor with papillary thyroid cancer or a benign thyroid nodule (not recorded which). Some clones in this sample may be carry-over from other donors' samples.

This clone was observed a few times. Germline and junction disagree at one end, which may indicate a read error. J is TRBJ1-3 and V is TRBV28, with D uncertain. The germline V gene encodes CDR1 MDHEN and CDR2 SYDVKM. This CDR3 is built from 16 residues. CDR3 nucleotide sequence: TGTGCCAGCAGTACCGGTACTTACAACTCTGGAAACACCACATATTTT. Translated, it gives CASSTGTYNSGNTTYF.

In this sample, this clone turned up many times. The V gene is TRBV7-2, the J gene TRBJ1-2, with D tentatively TRBD1 (6 bases). This CDR3 contains 13 residues. Germline CDR1 reads SGHTA; CDR2 reads FQGNSA. The V end was cut by 5 bases, the J end by 7 bases, with 14 bases between. The CDR3 DNA reads TGTGCCAGCAGCCTCCAACAGGGAATTGGCTACACCTTC. Amino acid sequence: CASSLQQGIGYTF.

This clone turned up a few times. The chain recombines TRBV6-1 with TRBJ2-7, with D possibly matching TRBD1 (6 bases). The germline V gene has CDR1 MNHNS and CDR2 SASEGT. Trimming stripped 6 bases from V and 8 bases from J, with 11 bases between. The length of the CDR3 is 11 residues. CDR3 sequence: CASRDRFQQYF. CDR3 in DNA: TGTGCCAGCAGGGACAGATTCCAGCAGTACTTC.

This clone has ten or more counts. V usage is TRBV5-1 and J usage is TRBJ2-2; TRBD1 or TRBD2 may be the D gene (7 bases each). The CDR3 spans 14 residues. Trimming took 7 bases from V and 6 from J, leaving 16 bases between them. From germline, CDR1 is SGHRS and CDR2 YFSETQ. The CDR3 is CASRVSGGAGELFF. The CDR3 coding sequence is TGCGCCAGCCGAGTTTCAGGGGGGGCCGGGGAGCTGTTTTTT.

This clone was counted between two and nine times. The genes are TRBV5-4 and TRBJ1-4, with a possible D match to TRBD1 (6 bases). The V and J ends lost 0 bases and 7 bases respectively, with 13 bases between them. This CDR3 is 15 amino acids long. Germline CDR1 SGHNT, CDR2 YYREEE (reference sequence). CDR3 bases: TGTGCCAGCAGCTTGGAAGGGGTCAGGGGTGAAAAACTGTTTTTT. As protein: CASSLEGVRGEKLFF. Filled out from reference TRBV5-4 and TRBJ1-4, the complete variable domain reads ETGVTQSPTHLIKTRGQQVTLRCSSQSGHNTVSWYQQALGQGPQFIFQYYREEENGRGNFPPRFSGLQFPNYSSELNVNALELDDSALYLCASSLEGVRGEKLFFGSGTQLSVL.

Details on this clone: A much larger clonotype is one base distant, so this may be a read error. The chain carries TRBV30 and TRBJ2-1; possibly TRBD1 or TRBD2 for D (5 bases each). V lost 4 bases and J lost 12, with 19 bases in between. Germline V lookup: CDR1 GTSNPN, CDR2 SVGIG (reference sequence). The CDR3 is 13 amino acids. The chain's CDR3 is CAWMDPGRTGQFF. CDR3 bases: TGTGCCTGGATGGACCCGGGACGAACTGGGCAGTTCTTC. The whole variable domain, filled in from reference TRBV30 and TRBJ2-1, reads SQTIHQWPATLVQPVGSPLSLECTVEGTSNPNLYWYRQAAGRGLQLLFYSVGIGQISSEVPQNLSASRPQDRQFILSSKKLLLSDSGFYLCAWMDPGRTGQFFGPGTRLTVL.

The chain links TRBV12-3 or TRBV12-4 to TRBJ2-7; D remains ambiguous. Trimming cost V 1 base and J 6 bases, with 13 bases left between them. The CDR3 length is 14 residues. CDR3 DNA: TGTGCCAGCAGTTTAGGCCCTTATCGCAGCGAGCAGTACTTC. It codes for CASSLGPYRSEQYF.

As to this clone: A much larger clone sits a single nucleotide away, making a read error possible. The chain uses TRBV2 and TRBJ2-3, with a weak D call TRBD1 (6 bases). Trimming cost V 3 bases and J 2 bases, with 15 bases left between them. CDR1 and CDR2 from the germline V gene are SNHLY and FYNNEI. The CDR3 covers 16 residues. In DNA, the CDR3 is TGTGCCAGCAGTGAGTTATCAGGGGATCTCACAGATACGCAGTATTTT. Protein product: CASSELSGDLTDTQYF.

This clone has at least ten counts. Other DNA sequences of this sample code for an identical CDR3. The rearrangement joins TRBV7-9 to TRBJ2-2, with a weak D call TRBD2 (6 bases). V dropped 4 bases and J dropped 9 bases, with 9 bases sitting between them. Germline assignment: CDR1 SEHNR and CDR2 FQNEAQ (reference sequence). The CDR3 consists of 12 residues. As DNA, the CDR3 is TGTGCCAGCAGCTGGGGACTTCGGGAGCTGTTTTTT. Translation: CASSWGLRELFF.

This clone has more than one count but fewer than ten. The rearrangement joins TRBV6-1 to TRBJ2-7; TRBD2 agrees at 13 bases. J gave up 1 base and V 6 bases, and 3 bases lay outside the gene matches. Per germline, CDR1 MNHNS and CDR2 SASEGT. This CDR3 spans 15 amino acids. The CDR3 sequence: CASSWTSGRSYEQYF. As DNA, the CDR3 is TGTGCCAGCAGCTGGACTAGCGGGAGATCCTACGAGCAGTACTTC.

This clone was found many times. The V and J genes are TRBV19 and TRBJ2-1, with D perhaps matching TRBD1 or TRBD2 (6 bases each). CDR1 and CDR2 (germline): LNHDA, SQIVND (reference sequence). V was clipped by 3 bases and J by 4 bases, with 19 bases between them. The length of the CDR3 is 17 residues. CDR3 bases: TGTGCCAGTAGTATCGGCCGAGCGGGCAGGGGTTACAATGAGCAGTTCTTC. Translation: CASSIGRAGRGYNEQFF.

This clone was counted ten times or more. The chain employs TRBV12-3 or TRBV12-4 and TRBJ1-5; TRBD1 matches at 7 bases. V trimming: 5 bases; J trimming: 5 bases; junction bases outside the gene matches: 6. CDR3 size: 14 residues. The CDR3 DNA is TGTGCCAGCAGTGCAAGGACAGGATATCAGCCCCAGCATTTT. It encodes CASSARTGYQPQHF.